These 27 T cell receptor beta chains came from one sample sequenced in a study of blood T cell repertoires in COVID-19. The method was immunoSEQ multiplex PCR; TCRdb's version includes in-frame clones alone and lacks a portion of them. The repertoire includes 300,000 to 350,000 clones, about nine tenths of them detected once, and less than 3.5% sits in the top ten. Sequencing used peripheral blood. The source of these receptors is a woman aged 25 to 39 with COVID-19, enrolled during active disease.

The chain combines TRBV19 with TRBJ2-1; 16 bases are shared with TRBD2. The CDR3 has 18 amino acids. The germline V gene has CDR1 LNHDA and CDR2 SQIVND (reference sequence). V lost 5 bases, J lost 1 base, and 5 bases stayed unmatched. The CDR3 DNA reads TGTGCCAGTAGTCCCGGGACTAGCGGGGGGGGTTCCTACAATGAGCAGTTCTTC. This codes for CASSPGTSGGGSYNEQFF.

The chain recombines TRBV6-5 with TRBJ1-2; D remains ambiguous. Germline assignment: CDR1 MNHEY and CDR2 SVGAGI. This CDR3 region has 13 residues. Trimming stripped 0 bases from V and 8 bases from J, with 10 bases between. The CDR3 sequence: CASSYSKVGGYTF. The CDR3, as DNA: TGTGCCAGCAGTTACTCGAAGGTCGGGGGCTACACCTTC.

This clone was observed once. The rearrangement links TRBV7-3 to TRBJ2-1; 7 bases are a match to TRBD2. Germline CDR1 and CDR2: SGHTA and FQGTGA. The junction had 12 bases not matched to a gene; V was cut back by 5 bases and J by 8 bases. This CDR3 has 15 residues. The CDR3 sequence is CASSKTSRRVDEQFF. The CDR3 DNA follows: TGTGCCAGCAGCAAGACTAGCAGAAGGGTAGATGAGCAGTTCTTC.

V gene TRBV15 combines with J gene TRBJ1-1; tentatively, D is TRBD1 (6 bases). V was trimmed by 5 bases and J by 10 bases, leaving 23 bases between them. Germline V gene data show CDR1 as LNHNV and CDR2 as YYDKDF (reference sequence). The CDR3 has 15 amino acids. CDR3 DNA: TGTGCCACCAGCCGCACCGACAGGAGTAATAGGGGAGCTTTCTTT. It encodes CATSRTDRSNRGAFF.

This clone has only one observation. The chain couples TRBV27 to TRBJ1-2; a weak D match, TRBD1 (6 bases). The CDR3 spans 15 residues. CDR1 and CDR2 from the germline V gene are MNHEY and SMNVEV (reference sequence). The germline V and J ends were trimmed by 6 bases and 4 bases, with 18 bases remaining between them. DNA for the CDR3: TGTGCCAGCAGGCCACAGGGTTCCTTTAGCTATGGCTACACCTTC. This sequence encodes CASRPQGSFSYGYTF.

V is TRBV7-9 and J is TRBJ2-3, with a weak D call TRBD1 (5 bases). The CDR3 is made up of 12 amino acids. Germline V CDR1 and CDR2: SEHNR, FQNEAQ (reference sequence). V dropped 5 bases and J dropped 4 bases, with 7 bases sitting between them. The CDR3 region is CASSPTADTQYF. CDR3 nucleotide sequence: TGTGCCAGCAGCCCGACAGCAGATACGCAGTATTTT.

J is TRBJ2-1 and V is TRBV19; D gene ambiguous. With 6 bases removed from V and 1 base from J, the gap between germline ends came to 10 bases. Germline V CDR1 and CDR2: LNHDA, SQIVND (reference sequence). This CDR3 is 14 amino acids long. The CDR3 sequence: CASSPQSSYNEQFF. The CDR3 coding sequence is TGTGCCAGTAGCCCACAAAGTTCCTACAATGAGCAGTTCTTC. Full variable domain (outside the CDR3, taken from reference TRBV19 and TRBJ2-1): DGGITQSPKYLFRKEGQNVTLSCEQNLNHDAMYWYRQDPGQGLRLIYYSQIVNDFQKGDIAEGYSVSREKKESFPLTVTSAQKNPTAFYLCASSPQSSYNEQFFGPGTRLTVL.

The chain is built from TRBV5-8 and TRBJ1-5; D is perhaps TRBD1 (6 bases). Germline V gives CDR1 SGHTS, CDR2 YDEGEE. V was pared by 1 base and J by 0 bases, with 17 bases between. This CDR3 region has 18 residues. In DNA, the CDR3 is TGTGCCAGCAGCTTGATTACCGGGACACCCACTAGCAATCAGCCCCAGCATTTT. Translating it yields CASSLITGTPTSNQPQHF. Looking up the rest from reference TRBV5-8 and TRBJ1-5 gives the full variable domain: EAGVTQSPTHLIKTRGQQATLRCSPISGHTSVYWYQQALGLGLQFLLWYDEGEERNRGNFPPRFSGRQFPNYSSELNVNALELEDSALYLCASSLITGTPTSNQPQHFGDGTRLSIL.

The chain joins TRBV15 to TRBJ1-5; 9 bases fit TRBD1. The junction had 3 bases not matched to a gene; V was cut back by 3 bases and J by 6 bases. This CDR3 spans 14 amino acids. Germline-derived CDR1 and CDR2 are LNHNV and YYDKDF (reference sequence). This CDR3 is CATSRDRGSQPQHF. CDR3 in DNA: TGTGCCACCAGCAGGGACAGGGGCAGTCAGCCCCAGCATTTT. The full variable domain, completed using reference TRBV15 and TRBJ1-5, is DAMVIQNPRYQVTQFGKPVTLSCSQTLNHNVMYWYQQKSSQAPKLLFHYYDKDFNNEADTPDNFQSRRPNTSFCFLDIRSPGLGDTAMYLCATSRDRGSQPQHFGDGTRLSIL.

The rearrangement uses TRBV19 and TRBJ1-6; D is possibly TRBD1 (5 bases). Between the trimmed V and J ends, which lost 0 bases and 11 bases, there was a span of 11 bases. The CDR3 has 14 residues. CDR1 and CDR2 (germline): LNHDA, SQIVND (reference sequence). The CDR3 spells CASSIEEAGTPLHF. The DNA of the CDR3 is TGTGCCAGTAGTATAGAAGAAGCAGGGACACCCCTCCACTTT.

This chain connects TRBV7-2 to TRBJ2-7, with D unresolved. Trimming pared 6 bases from V and 0 bases from J, leaving 15 bases between. Germline CDR1 is SGHTA and CDR2 is FQGNSA. The CDR3 spans 15 residues. The CDR3 DNA follows: TGTGCCAGCAGAAGCGCCGGGTCCAGCTCCTACGAGCAGTACTTC. Residues: CASRSAGSSSYEQYF. Complete variable domain (other parts from reference TRBV7-2 and TRBJ2-7): GAGVSQSPSNKVTEKGKDVELRCDPISGHTALYWYRQSLGQGLEFLIYFQGNSAPDKSGLPSDRFSAERTGGSVSTLTIQRTQQEDSAVYLCASRSAGSSSYEQYFGPGTRLTVT.

V gene TRBV7-2 combines with J gene TRBJ2-7; perhaps TRBD1 as D (5 bases). Germline CDR1 reads SGHTA; CDR2 reads FQGNSA. Trimming removed 6 bases at V and 2 bases at J, with 14 bases between. The CDR3 length is 14 residues. CDR3 DNA sequence: TGTGCCAGCAGTTTAACCACAGGTCCCTACGAGCAGTACTTC. Amino acids: CASSLTTGPYEQYF. Variable domain in full (rest from reference TRBV7-2 and TRBJ2-7): GAGVSQSPSNKVTEKGKDVELRCDPISGHTALYWYRQSLGQGLEFLIYFQGNSAPDKSGLPSDRFSAERTGGSVSTLTIQRTQQEDSAVYLCASSLTTGPYEQYFGPGTRLTVT.

The J gene is TRBJ2-7, the V gene TRBV5-1, with 9 positions matching TRBD2. The CDR3 runs to 15 residues. CDR1 SGHRS and CDR2 YFSETQ come from the germline V gene. J gave up 2 bases and V 2 bases, and 5 bases lay outside the gene matches. This CDR3 is CASSFSGSGAYEQYF. CDR3 coding DNA: TGCGCCAGCAGCTTTAGCGGGAGCGGAGCCTACGAGCAGTACTTC.

The chain couples TRBV19 to TRBJ2-3, with 9 bases aligning to TRBD2. Germline CDR1 and CDR2: LNHDA and SQIVND (reference sequence). V lost 5 bases to trimming and J lost 0 bases; unmatched junction nucleotides: 3. The CDR3 contains 15 residues. CDR3 protein: CASSASGISTDTQYF. CDR3 coding DNA: TGTGCCAGTAGTGCTAGCGGGATTAGCACAGATACGCAGTATTTT.

J is TRBJ2-2 and V is TRBV19; 8 bases are a match to TRBD2. Per the germline V gene, CDR1 is LNHDA and CDR2 is SQIVND (reference sequence). The trim removed 7 bases at V and 4 bases at J, leaving 5 bases unmatched. This CDR3 has 14 residues. CDR3 amino acids: CASKREGLTGELFF. The CDR3 DNA is TGTGCCAGTAAACGGGAGGGCCTCACCGGGGAGCTGTTTTTT.

V gene TRBV15 combines with J gene TRBJ2-7, with D perhaps matching TRBD1 (5 bases). The CDR3 runs to 16 residues. V was cut by 1 base and J by 2 bases, with 15 bases left in between. The V gene's germline CDR1 is LNHNV and CDR2 YYDKDF (reference sequence). In DNA, the CDR3 is TGTGCCACCAGCAGAGCCGACAGTCAAATTACCTACGAGCAGTACTTC. Amino acid sequence: CATSRADSQITYEQYF.

The CDR3 sequence is CASRTPGQNNEQFF. In nucleotides, the CDR3 is TGTGCCAGCAGGACACCGGGACAGAACAATGAGCAGTTCTTC. This chain links TRBV28 with TRBJ2-1, with TRBD1 matching 7 bases. Looked up from germline, CDR1 is MDHEN and CDR2 is SYDVKM. V was pared by 6 bases and J by 5 bases, with 7 bases of the junction left unmatched. This CDR3 comprises 14 residues.

This chain connects TRBV27 to TRBJ1-1; perhaps TRBD1 as D (6 bases). The CDR3 covers 13 residues. The germline CDR1 and CDR2 sequences are MNHEY and SMNVEV (reference sequence). Trimming took 1 base from V and 6 from J, leaving 9 bases between them. For the CDR3, the DNA is TGTGCCAGCAGTTTATTTGGGGGCCCTGAAGCTTTCTTT. It specifies CASSLFGGPEAFF.

This clone was found once. The chain is built from TRBV5-4 and TRBJ1-4, with D possibly matching TRBD1 (5 bases). V was pared by 2 bases and J by 7 bases, with 9 bases between. The CDR3 is 13 amino acids. Germline CDR1 is SGHNT and CDR2 is YYREEE (reference sequence). In nucleotides, the CDR3 is TGTGCCAGCAGCTTTACGGGGGGTGAAAAACTGTTTTTT. Protein sequence: CASSFTGGEKLFF.

The chain uses TRBV3-1 (or the pseudogene TRBV3-2) and TRBJ1-1, with 7 bases identical to TRBD1. CDR3 length equals 13 residues. Germline V gives CDR1 LGHDT, CDR2 YNNKEL (reference sequence). Trimming at V came to 4 bases and at J to 3 bases, leaving 2 bases not matched to a gene. The CDR3 DNA is TGTGCCAGCAGCCGGACAGGTTACACTGAAGCTTTCTTT. Its translation: CASSRTGYTEAFF.

This chain's CDR3 is CASSARLDQWVDGELFF. The CDR3 DNA is TGTGCCAGCAGTGCCCGACTAGACCAGTGGGTGGACGGGGAGCTGTTTTTT. The gene calls are TRBV2 and TRBJ2-2; TRBD2 might be the D (6 bases). Germline CDR1 SNHLY, CDR2 FYNNEI. The V gene lost 4 bases and the J gene lost 7 bases, with 22 bases spanning the gap. The CDR3 spans 17 residues. The full variable domain, in which reference TRBV2 and TRBJ2-2 provide the parts outside the CDR3, is EPEVTQTPSHQVTQMGQEVILRCVPISNHLYFYWYRQILGQKVEFLVSFYNNEISEKSEIFDDQFSVERPDGSNFTLKIRSTKLEDSAMYFCASSARLDQWVDGELFFGEGSRLTVL.

The J gene is TRBJ2-1, the V gene TRBV6-6; the D is unclear. CDR1 MNHNY and CDR2 SVGAGI come from the germline V gene (reference sequence). V lost 0 bases, J lost 7 bases, and 7 bases lay in between. The CDR3 spans 13 residues. The CDR3 nucleotides read TGTGCCAGCAGTTACTCCCCCTCGAATGAGCAGTTCTTC. Its protein product is CASSYSPSNEQFF.

This clone was seen only once. The chain recombines TRBV19 with TRBJ2-1; maybe TRBD2 (7 bases). CDR3 length equals 14 residues. Germline V CDR1 and CDR2: LNHDA, SQIVND (reference sequence). Trimming took 5 bases from V and 7 from J, leaving 15 bases between them. The CDR3: CASSFRTRGNEQFF. The CDR3 bases are TGTGCCAGTAGTTTCCGGACTAGGGGGAATGAGCAGTTCTTC. The whole variable domain, remainder taken from reference TRBV19 and TRBJ2-1, is DGGITQSPKYLFRKEGQNVTLSCEQNLNHDAMYWYRQDPGQGLRLIYYSQIVNDFQKGDIAEGYSVSREKKESFPLTVTSAQKNPTAFYLCASSFRTRGNEQFFGPGTRLTVL.

V is TRBV30 and J is TRBJ1-2; D is possibly TRBD1 (5 bases). V dropped 4 bases and J dropped 2 bases, with 8 bases sitting between them. The CDR3 has 12 amino acids. Germline V gene lookup returns CDR1 GTSNPN and CDR2 SVGIG (reference sequence). The CDR3: CAWTAGNYGYTF. The CDR3 DNA is TGTGCCTGGACGGCAGGGAACTATGGCTACACCTTC.

The V gene is TRBV12-5, the J gene TRBJ2-7, with D perhaps matching TRBD1 (5 bases). Between the trimmed V and J ends, which lost 1 base and 7 bases, there was a span of 11 bases. Germline CDR1 LGHNT, CDR2 FRNRAP. The CDR3 consists of 13 residues. CDR3 in amino acids: CASGLGTKTEQYF. CDR3 sequence (DNA): TGTGCTAGTGGTTTGGGGACAAAAACGGAGCAGTACTTC.

The chain recombines TRBV19 with TRBJ2-5; 9 bases line up with TRBD2. CDR1 and CDR2 (germline): LNHDA, SQIVND (reference sequence). CDR3 length: 17 residues. Trimming took 0 bases from V and 1 from J; bases not matched to a gene: 6. The chain's CDR3 is CASSIDTASGAQETQYF. CDR3 nucleotide sequence: TGTGCCAGTAGTATAGATACCGCTAGCGGGGCCCAAGAGACCCAGTACTTC.

This clone was recorded once. The chain joins TRBV18 to TRBJ2-6; maybe TRBD2 (6 bases). This CDR3 region has 18 residues. CDR1 is KGHSH and CDR2 is LQKENI in the germline V gene. Trimming pared 1 base from V and 0 bases from J, leaving 13 bases between. The CDR3 DNA is TGTGCCAGCTCACCACGGGGGGAAGGGAGCTCTGGGGCCAACGTCCTGACTTTC. Translated, it gives CASSPRGEGSSGANVLTF.